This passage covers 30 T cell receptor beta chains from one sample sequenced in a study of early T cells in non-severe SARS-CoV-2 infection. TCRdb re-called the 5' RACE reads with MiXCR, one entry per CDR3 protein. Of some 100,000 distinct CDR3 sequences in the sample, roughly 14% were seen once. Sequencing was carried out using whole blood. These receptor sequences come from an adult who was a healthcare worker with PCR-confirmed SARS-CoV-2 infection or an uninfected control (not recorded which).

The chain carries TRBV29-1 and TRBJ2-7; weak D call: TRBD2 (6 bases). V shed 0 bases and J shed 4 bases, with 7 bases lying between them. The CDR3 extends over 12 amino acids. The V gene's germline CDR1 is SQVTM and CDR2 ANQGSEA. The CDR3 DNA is TGCAGCGTTGAAGACGGGGGATACGAGCAGTACGTC. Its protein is CSVEDGGYEQYV.

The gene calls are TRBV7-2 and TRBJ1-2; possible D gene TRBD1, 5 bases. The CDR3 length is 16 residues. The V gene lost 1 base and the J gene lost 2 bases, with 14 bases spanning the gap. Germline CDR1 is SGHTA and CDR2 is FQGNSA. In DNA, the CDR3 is TGTGCCAGCAGCTTAGGTGGGGCGCGAGGAAACTATGGCTACACCTTC. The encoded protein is CASSLGGARGNYGYTF. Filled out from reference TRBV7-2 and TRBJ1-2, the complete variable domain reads GAGVSQSPSNKVTEKGKDVELRCDPISGHTALYWYRQSLGQGLEFLIYFQGNSAPDKSGLPSDRFSAERTGGSVSTLTIQRTQQEDSAVYLCASSLGGARGNYGYTFGSGTRLTVV.

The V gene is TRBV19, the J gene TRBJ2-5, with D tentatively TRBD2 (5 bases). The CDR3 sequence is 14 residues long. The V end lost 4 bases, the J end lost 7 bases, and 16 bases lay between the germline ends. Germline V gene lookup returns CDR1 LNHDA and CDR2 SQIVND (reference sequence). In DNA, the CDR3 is TGTGCCAGTAGTAGCCCTCAGCGGTCGTGGACCCAGTACTTC. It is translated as CASSSPQRSWTQYF.

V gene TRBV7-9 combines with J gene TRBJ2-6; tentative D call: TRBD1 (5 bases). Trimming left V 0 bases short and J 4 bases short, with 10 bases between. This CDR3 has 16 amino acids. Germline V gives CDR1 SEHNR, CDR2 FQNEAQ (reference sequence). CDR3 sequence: CASSLAGARGANVLTF. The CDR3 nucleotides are TGTGCCAGCAGCTTAGCAGGGGCGCGAGGGGCCAACGTCCTGACTTTC.

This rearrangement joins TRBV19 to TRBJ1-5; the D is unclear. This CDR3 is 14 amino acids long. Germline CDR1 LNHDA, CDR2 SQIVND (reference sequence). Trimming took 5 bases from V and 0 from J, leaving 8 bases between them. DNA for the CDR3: TGTGCCAGTAGTTCAACACTTAGCAATCAGCCCCAGCATTTT. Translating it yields CASSSTLSNQPQHF.

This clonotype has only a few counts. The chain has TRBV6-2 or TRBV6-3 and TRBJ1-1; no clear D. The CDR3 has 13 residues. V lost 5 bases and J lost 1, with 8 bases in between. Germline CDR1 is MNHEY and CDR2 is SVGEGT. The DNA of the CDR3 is TGTGCCAGCAGTAGAAAAAGGAACACTGAAGCTTTCTTT. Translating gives CASSRKRNTEAFF.

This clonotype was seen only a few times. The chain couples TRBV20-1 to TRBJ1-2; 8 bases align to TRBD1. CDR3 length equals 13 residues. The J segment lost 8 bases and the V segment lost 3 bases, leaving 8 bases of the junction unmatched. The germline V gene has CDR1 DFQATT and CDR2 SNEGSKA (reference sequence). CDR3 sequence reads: CSARTDRGGGYTF. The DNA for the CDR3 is TGCAGTGCTAGGACCGACAGGGGCGGAGGCTACACCTTC.

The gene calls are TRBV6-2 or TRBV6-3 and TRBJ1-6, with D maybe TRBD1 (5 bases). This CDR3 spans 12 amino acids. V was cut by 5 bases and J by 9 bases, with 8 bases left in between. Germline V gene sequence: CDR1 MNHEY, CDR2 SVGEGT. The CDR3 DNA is TGTGCCAGCAGTACCCAGGGTTCACCCCTCCACTTT. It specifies CASSTQGSPLHF.

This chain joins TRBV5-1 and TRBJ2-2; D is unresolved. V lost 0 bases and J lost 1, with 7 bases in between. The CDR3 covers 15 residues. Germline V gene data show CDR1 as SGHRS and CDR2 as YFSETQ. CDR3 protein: CASSLEFRNTGELFF. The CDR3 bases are TGCGCCAGCAGCTTGGAGTTCAGGAACACCGGGGAGCTGTTTTTT.

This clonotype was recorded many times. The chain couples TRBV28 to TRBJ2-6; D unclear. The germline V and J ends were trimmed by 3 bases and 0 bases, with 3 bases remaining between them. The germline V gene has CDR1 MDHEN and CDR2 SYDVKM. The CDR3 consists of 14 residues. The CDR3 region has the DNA TGTGCCAGCAGTTTCAGCTCTGGGGCCAACGTCCTGACTTTC. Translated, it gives CASSFSSGANVLTF.

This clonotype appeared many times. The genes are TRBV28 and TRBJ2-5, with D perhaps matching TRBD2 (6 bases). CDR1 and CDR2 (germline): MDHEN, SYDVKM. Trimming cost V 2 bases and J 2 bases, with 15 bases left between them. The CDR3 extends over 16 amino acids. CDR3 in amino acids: CASSLIGLGGQETQYF. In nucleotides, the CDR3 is TGTGCCAGCAGTTTAATTGGCCTGGGAGGACAAGAGACCCAGTACTTC.

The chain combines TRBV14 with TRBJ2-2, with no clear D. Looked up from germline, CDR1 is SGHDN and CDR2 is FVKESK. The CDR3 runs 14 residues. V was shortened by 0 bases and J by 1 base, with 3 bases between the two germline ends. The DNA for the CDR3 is TGTGCCAGCAGCCAAGATATGAACACCGGGGAGCTGTTTTTT. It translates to CASSQDMNTGELFF.

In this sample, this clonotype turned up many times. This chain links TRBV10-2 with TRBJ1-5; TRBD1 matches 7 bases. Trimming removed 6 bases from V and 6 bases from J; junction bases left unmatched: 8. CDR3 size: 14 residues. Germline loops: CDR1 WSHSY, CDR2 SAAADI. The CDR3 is CASRLTGEGQPQHF. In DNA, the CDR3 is TGCGCCAGCAGACTTACAGGGGAGGGTCAGCCCCAGCATTTT.

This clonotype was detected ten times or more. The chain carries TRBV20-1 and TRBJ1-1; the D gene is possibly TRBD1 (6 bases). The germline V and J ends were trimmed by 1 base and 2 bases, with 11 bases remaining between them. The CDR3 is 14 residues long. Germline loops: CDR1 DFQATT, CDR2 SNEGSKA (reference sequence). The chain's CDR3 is CSARALGGNTEAFF. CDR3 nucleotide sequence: TGCAGTGCTAGAGCTCTGGGGGGCAACACTGAAGCTTTCTTT.

The CDR3 DNA reads TGTGCCACCAGTGATACTCCGTCCAACTATGGCTACACCTTC. It codes for CATSDTPSNYGYTF. This rearrangement joins TRBV24-1 to TRBJ1-2; no definite D call. V shed 3 bases and J shed 2 bases, with 9 bases lying between them. The CDR3 contains 14 residues. Germline CDR1 reads KGHDR; CDR2 reads SFDVKD.

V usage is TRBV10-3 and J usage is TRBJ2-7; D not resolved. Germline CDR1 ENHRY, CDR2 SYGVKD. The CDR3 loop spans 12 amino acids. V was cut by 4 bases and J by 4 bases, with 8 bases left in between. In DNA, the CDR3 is TGTGCCATCAGTGCCGACGGTTACGAGCAGTACGTC. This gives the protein CAISADGYEQYV.

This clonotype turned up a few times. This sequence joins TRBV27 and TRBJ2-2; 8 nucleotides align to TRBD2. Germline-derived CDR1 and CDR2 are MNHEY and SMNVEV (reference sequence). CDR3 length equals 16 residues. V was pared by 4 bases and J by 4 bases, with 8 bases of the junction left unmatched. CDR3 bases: TGTGCCAGCAGTTCGAGCGGGGGCCGGGGCACCGGGGAGCTGTTTTTT. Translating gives CASSSSGGRGTGELFF.

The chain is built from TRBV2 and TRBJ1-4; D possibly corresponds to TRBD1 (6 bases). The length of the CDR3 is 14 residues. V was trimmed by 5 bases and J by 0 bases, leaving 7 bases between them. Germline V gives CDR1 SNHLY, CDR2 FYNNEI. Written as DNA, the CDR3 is TGTGCCAGCAGTTACAGGGCAACTAATGAAAAACTGTTTTTT. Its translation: CASSYRATNEKLFF.

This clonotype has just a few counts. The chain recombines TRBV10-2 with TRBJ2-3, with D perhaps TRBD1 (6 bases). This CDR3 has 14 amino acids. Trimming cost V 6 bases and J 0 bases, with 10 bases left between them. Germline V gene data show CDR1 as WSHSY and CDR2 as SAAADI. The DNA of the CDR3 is TGCGCCAGCAGACCGGGACATAGCACAGATACGCAGTATTTT. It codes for CASRPGHSTDTQYF.

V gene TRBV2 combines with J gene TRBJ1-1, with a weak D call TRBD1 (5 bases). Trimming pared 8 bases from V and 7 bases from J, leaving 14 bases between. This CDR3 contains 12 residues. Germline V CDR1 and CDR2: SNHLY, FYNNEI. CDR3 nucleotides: TGTGCCAGCTCACGGGGGGTAGGTGAAGCTTTCTTT. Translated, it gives CASSRGVGEAFF.

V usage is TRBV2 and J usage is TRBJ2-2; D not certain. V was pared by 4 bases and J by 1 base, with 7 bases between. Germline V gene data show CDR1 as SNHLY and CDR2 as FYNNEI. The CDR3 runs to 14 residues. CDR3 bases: TGTGCCAGCAGTGTTGAGTTGAACACCGGGGAGCTGTTTTTT. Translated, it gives CASSVELNTGELFF.

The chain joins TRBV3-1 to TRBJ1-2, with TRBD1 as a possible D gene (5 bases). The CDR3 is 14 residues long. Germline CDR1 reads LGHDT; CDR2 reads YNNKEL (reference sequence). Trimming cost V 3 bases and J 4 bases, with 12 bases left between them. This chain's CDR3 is CASSQGRLSYGYTF. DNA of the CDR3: TGTGCCAGCAGCCAGGGACGGCTGAGCTATGGCTACACCTTC.

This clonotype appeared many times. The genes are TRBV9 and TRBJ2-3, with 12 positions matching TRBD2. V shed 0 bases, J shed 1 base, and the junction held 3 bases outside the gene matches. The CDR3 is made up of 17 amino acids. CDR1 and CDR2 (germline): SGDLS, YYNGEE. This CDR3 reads CASSVELAGGGTDTQYF. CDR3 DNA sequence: TGTGCCAGCAGCGTAGAACTAGCGGGGGGTGGCACAGATACGCAGTATTTT.

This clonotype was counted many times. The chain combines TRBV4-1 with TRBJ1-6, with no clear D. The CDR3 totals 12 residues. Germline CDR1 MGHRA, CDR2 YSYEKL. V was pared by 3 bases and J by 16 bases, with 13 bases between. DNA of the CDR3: TGCGCCAGCAGCCAGGGGATCTGGCCTCTCCACTTT. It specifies CASSQGIWPLHF.

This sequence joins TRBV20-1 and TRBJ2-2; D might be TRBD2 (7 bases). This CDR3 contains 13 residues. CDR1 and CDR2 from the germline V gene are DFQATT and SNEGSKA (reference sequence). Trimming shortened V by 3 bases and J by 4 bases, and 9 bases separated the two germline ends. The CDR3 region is CSASRGGTGELFF. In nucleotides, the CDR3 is TGCAGTGCTAGTAGGGGGGGCACCGGGGAGCTGTTTTTT.

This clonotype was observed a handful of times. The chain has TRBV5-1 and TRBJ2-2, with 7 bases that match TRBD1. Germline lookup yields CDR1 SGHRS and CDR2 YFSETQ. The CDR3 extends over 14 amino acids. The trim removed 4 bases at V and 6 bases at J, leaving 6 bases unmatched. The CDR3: CASSLSGQSGELFF. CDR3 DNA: TGCGCCAGCAGCCTCTCGGGACAGTCCGGGGAGCTGTTTTTT.

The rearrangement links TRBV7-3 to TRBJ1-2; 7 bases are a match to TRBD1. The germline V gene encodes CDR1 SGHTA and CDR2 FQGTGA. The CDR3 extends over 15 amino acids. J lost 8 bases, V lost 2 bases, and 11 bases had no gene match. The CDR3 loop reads CASSLGGQKTDGYTF. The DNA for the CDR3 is TGTGCCAGCAGCTTAGGGGGACAGAAGACCGACGGCTACACCTTC.

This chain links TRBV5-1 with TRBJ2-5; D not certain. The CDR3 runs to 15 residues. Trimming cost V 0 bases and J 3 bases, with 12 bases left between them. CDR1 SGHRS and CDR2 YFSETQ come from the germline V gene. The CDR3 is CASSLGLIEKETQYF. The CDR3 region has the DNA TGCGCCAGCAGCTTGGGGCTGATCGAAAAAGAGACCCAGTACTTC.

The CDR3 bases are TGTGCCAGCAGTGAACTAAACCACGAGCAGTACGTC. Amino acids: CASSELNHEQYV. This chain joins TRBV6-1 and TRBJ2-7; no clear D. The V gene's germline CDR1 is MNHNS and CDR2 SASEGT. CDR3 length: 12 amino acids. The V and J ends lost 2 bases and 5 bases respectively, with 7 bases between them.

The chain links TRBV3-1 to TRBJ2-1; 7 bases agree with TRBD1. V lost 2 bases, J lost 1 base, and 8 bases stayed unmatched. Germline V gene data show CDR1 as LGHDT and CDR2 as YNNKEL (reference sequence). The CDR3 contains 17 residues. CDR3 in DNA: TGTGCCAGCAGCCAACAGACAGGGCAATTTTCCTACAATGAGCAGTTCTTC. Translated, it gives CASSQQTGQFSYNEQFF.